This T cell receptor (beta chain) was identified in a study of response to subunit inactivated influenza vaccine (dated by TCRdb to the late 2010s). About the investigation overall: To follow how T cells responded to a trivalent subunit inactivated influenza vaccine, the researchers relied on deep quantitative profiling of the T cell receptor repertoire.

This clonotype has just a few counts. The clone's antigen remains unknown. Nothing much larger sits one base from this clone, and base qualities are not available. The V end loses 7 bases and the J end loses 4 bases, and a stretch of 16 bases separates them. From the cysteine up to the phenylalanine, the CDR3 has a length of 15 residues. Of all the DNA, just the CDR3 is kept, 45 bases in frame from base 1. Study-wide findings and limitations: According to the authors, only a limited number of new T cells may be recruited by each seasonal influenza vaccination.

Libraries were constructed by RT-PCR. The sample was run on an Illumina HiSeq 2500. In TCRdb, the public reads were trimmed at Q25 with fastp and aligned with MiXCR, with productive beta chains retained. Identical CDR3 proteins give one entry, which carries the most common genes and DNA. This sample lists roughly 190,000 distinct CDR3 sequences; about 12% were detected once. Jointly, the top ten make up over 25% of the sample. These data also formed part of another study, on T cells expressing NK-cell markers. As noted in the second study: TCR beta cDNA libraries were prepared using 5'RACE template switching, which introduced a universal primer site and unique molecular identifiers. TCR beta-chain repertoires were profiled in sorted CD3+CD56+NKG2C+, CD3+CD56+NKG2C- and CD3+CD56-NKG2C+ T-cell subsets from several donors. Of the eight sequenced donors, seven were found to be HCMV-seropositive and one was found to be HCMV-seronegative. In several experiments an anti-gammadeltaTCR antibody was added to restrict sorting to alphabetaTCR-expressing T cells. For several donors, the dominant CD3+CD56+NKG2C+ clonotypes were among the top 10 CD8+ clonotypes and accounted for roughly 1.0-8% of CD8+ T cells. Those dominant clonotypes were again the most abundant among CD3+CD56-NKG2C+ cells in several donors, at roughly 25-65%. Whether the expanded NKG2C-expressing T cell clones were specific for HCMV antigens remained unclear. The eight sequenced donors were randomly selected healthy volunteers, three men and five women. HCMV-specific IgG was detected in serum with a commercial ELISA kit to determine HCMV serostatus. Peripheral blood mononuclear cells were isolated from blood by Ficoll density gradient centrifugation. CD4+ and CD8+ T cells were isolated from PBMC by magnetic immunoseparation with Miltenyi isolation kits. cDNA synthesis was primed from the TCR beta constant segment and was followed by two successive PCR amplification steps. The libraries were sequenced on Illumina HiSeq 2000/2500, MiSeq or NextSeq, producing 2 x 150 bp reads. MIGEC was used to demultiplex reads and group reads by UMI, and MiTCR was used to assemble and quantify clonotypes. To exclude erroneous sequences, any TCR cDNA sequence not supported by at least two reads was discarded. Downstream repertoire analysis used the tcR package, and clonotypes were matched across fractions by CDR3 nucleotide sequence plus V segment. VDJmatch was used to annotate antigen specificity against VDJdb, with one amino acid substitution allowed in CDR3.

This receptor was obtained from a man aged 50 to 60 who received an inactivated influenza vaccine. Donor details come from another sample of the same person, matched by shared clones. The chain is made from TRBV12-3 or TRBV12-4 and TRBJ2-2; D gene: possibly TRBD1, on 6 matching bases. Sequenced here: CD8+ T cells sorted from PBMCs, sampled 12 days after vaccination. CDR3 reads: CASNPAGRGTGELFF. Read as DNA, the sequence is TGTGCCAGCAACCCCGCGGGCAGGGGCACCGGGGAGCTGTTTTTT.